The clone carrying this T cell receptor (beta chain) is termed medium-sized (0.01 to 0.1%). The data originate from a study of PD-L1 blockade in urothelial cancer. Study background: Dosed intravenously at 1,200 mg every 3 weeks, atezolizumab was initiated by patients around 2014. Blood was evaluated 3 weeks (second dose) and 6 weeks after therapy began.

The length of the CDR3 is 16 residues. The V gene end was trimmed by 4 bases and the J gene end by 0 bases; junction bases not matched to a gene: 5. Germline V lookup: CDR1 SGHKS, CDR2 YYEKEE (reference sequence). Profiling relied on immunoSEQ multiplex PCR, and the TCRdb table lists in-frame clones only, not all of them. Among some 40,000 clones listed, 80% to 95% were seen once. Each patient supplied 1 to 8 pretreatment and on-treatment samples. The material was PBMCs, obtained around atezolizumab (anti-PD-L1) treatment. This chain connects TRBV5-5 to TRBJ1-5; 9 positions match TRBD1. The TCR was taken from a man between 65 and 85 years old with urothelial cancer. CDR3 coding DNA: TGTGCCAGCAGCCCGGGACAGGGACGTAGCAATCAGCCCCAGCATTTT. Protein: CASSPGQGRSNQPQHF.